Below, 30 T cell receptor beta chains from the same sample are listed, as sequenced in a study of cytotoxic CD8 clonotypes in ibrutinib-treated CLL. Profiled with immunoSEQ multiplex PCR; TCRdb holds only in-frame clones, not every one. The sample lists 50,000 or so clones, 57% occurring once. Specimen: PBMCs, collected after 24 months of ibrutinib treatment. These receptors were taken from a human donor with chronic lymphocytic leukemia.

The J gene is TRBJ1-2, the V gene TRBV7-9, with D perhaps matching TRBD1 (6 bases). The CDR3 runs to 13 residues. Germline CDR1 is SEHNR and CDR2 is FQNEAQ (reference sequence). With 2 bases removed from V and 6 bases from J, the gap between germline ends came to 10 bases. For the CDR3, the DNA is TGTGCCAGCAGCTTAAGGGACATTGATGGCTACACCTTC. Protein: CASSLRDIDGYTF.

The J gene is TRBJ1-1, the V gene TRBV2; TRBD1 matches at 8 bases. CDR1 is SNHLY and CDR2 is FYNNEI in the germline V gene. The CDR3 sequence is 15 residues long. V shed 11 bases and J 3 bases; nucleotides not matched to a gene: 14. In DNA form, the CDR3 reads TGTGCCGGGACTGCAGGGGGCAGGAGGGACACTGAAGCTTTCTTT. This codes for CAGTAGGRRDTEAFF. The variable domain in full, completed from reference TRBV2 and TRBJ1-1, reads EPEVTQTPSHQVTQMGQEVILRCVPISNHLYFYWYRQILGQKVEFLVSFYNNEISEKSEIFDDQFSVERPDGSNFTLKIRSTKLEDSAMYFCAGTAGGRRDTEAFFGQGTRLTVV.

There are a few counts of this clone. The J gene is TRBJ1-6, the V gene TRBV2; D is perhaps TRBD1 (6 bases). The length of the CDR3 is 15 residues. Trimming removed 3 bases at V and 8 bases at J, with 14 bases between. In germline, CDR1 is SNHLY, CDR2 FYNNEI. The DNA of the CDR3 is TGTGCCAGCAGTGACCTCAGGGGCGCTGATTCACCCCTCCACTTT. This encodes CASSDLRGADSPLHF.

V usage is TRBV5-1 and J usage is TRBJ1-1; no definite D call. Trimming took 0 bases from V and 5 from J, leaving 11 bases between them. Germline V lookup: CDR1 SGHRS, CDR2 YFSETQ. This CDR3 region has 14 residues. The CDR3 is CASSLATQGTEAFF. The CDR3 bases are TGCGCCAGCAGCTTGGCCACGCAAGGGACTGAAGCTTTCTTT.

The chain couples TRBV7-6 to TRBJ2-5, with 8 bases identical to TRBD2. The CDR3 is 14 amino acids. The junction had 3 bases not matched to a gene; V was cut back by 2 bases and J by 4 bases. The germline CDR1 and CDR2 sequences are SGHVS and FNYEAQ. CDR3 protein: CASSLSAGGETQYF. As DNA, the CDR3 is TGTGCCAGCAGCTTATCGGCGGGGGGAGAGACCCAGTACTTC.

The rearrangement uses TRBV5-1 and TRBJ1-2; D is ambiguous. The length of the CDR3 is 14 residues. V shed 4 bases and J shed 2 bases, with 12 bases lying between them. Germline V gives CDR1 SGHRS, CDR2 YFSETQ. CDR3 amino acids: CASSTGEGNYGYTF. The CDR3 DNA reads TGCGCCAGCAGCACGGGTGAGGGAAACTATGGCTACACCTTC. The entire variable domain, with the rest obtained from reference TRBV5-1 and TRBJ1-2, is as follows: KAGVTQTPRYLIKTRGQQVTLSCSPISGHRSVSWYQQTPGQGLQFLFEYFSETQRNKGNFPGRFSGRQFSNSRSEMNVSTLELGDSALYLCASSTGEGNYGYTFGSGTRLTVV.

This clone came up a few times. The gene calls are TRBV7-9 and TRBJ1-5; D is ambiguous. Germline lookup yields CDR1 SEHNR and CDR2 FQNEAQ (reference sequence). Trimming removed 3 bases from V and 2 bases from J, with 2 bases in between. The length of the CDR3 is 12 residues. The CDR3, as DNA: TGTGCCAGCAGCTTTGGCAATCAGCCCCAGCATTTT. This gives the protein CASSFGNQPQHF.

This clone was observed once. The rearrangement uses TRBV2 and TRBJ2-5, with D unresolved. The CDR3 runs 13 residues. Germline V gives CDR1 SNHLY, CDR2 FYNNEI. The V end was cut by 7 bases, the J end by 5 bases, with 14 bases between. The CDR3 coding sequence is TGTGCCAGCACCCGCGGCCCTGGGGAGACCCAGTACTTC. Translating gives CASTRGPGETQYF.

This clone was counted between two and nine times. The chain carries TRBV18 and TRBJ2-7, with 14 positions matching TRBD2. The CDR3 is 16 amino acids. Trimming took 1 base from V and 3 from J; bases not matched to a gene: 2. The germline gives CDR1 KGHSH, CDR2 LQKENI. The CDR3, as DNA: TGTGCCAGCTCACCACGGGGGACTAGCGGGGGCTACGAGCAGTACTTC. Protein sequence: CASSPRGTSGGYEQYF.

This chain connects TRBV11-3 to TRBJ1-1; TRBD1 agrees at 8 bases. The CDR3 covers 13 residues. Germline loops: CDR1 SGHNT, CDR2 YENEEA. V gave up 8 bases and J gave up 6 bases; unmatched junction bases: 8. The CDR3 spells CASRGQENAEAFF. The CDR3 coding sequence is TGTGCCAGCCGGGGACAGGAAAACGCTGAAGCTTTCTTT.

CDR3 nucleotides: TGCAGCGGAGACGGACCCAACAATGAGCAGTTCTTC. This codes for CSGDGPNNEQFF. The J gene is TRBJ2-1, the V gene TRBV29-1; D not certain. Germline assignment: CDR1 SQVTM and CDR2 ANQGSEA. The CDR3 has 12 amino acids. Trimming removed 7 bases at V and 5 bases at J, with 12 bases between.

The chain employs TRBV1 and TRBJ2-5; no check of the table's D call, TRBD1, against the DNA was made. TRBV1 is described as a pseudogene. CDR3 length: 14 amino acids. The CDR3 DNA reads TGCACCAGCAGCCAAAGACAGAGAGAAGAGACCCAGTACTTC. Translated, it gives CTSSQRQREETQYF.

This clone was observed a handful of times. The V gene is TRBV7-8, the J gene TRBJ2-1, with TRBD2 matching 10 bases. This CDR3 is 16 amino acids long. Losses at the gene ends were 5 bases for V and 8 bases for J; bases not matched to a gene: 12. Germline V gene data show CDR1 as SGHVS and CDR2 as FQNEAQ. CDR3 bases: TGTGCCAGCAGCCCAGGGGTGGGACTAGCGAAGCATGAGCAGTTCTTC. Its translation: CASSPGVGLAKHEQFF.

V gene TRBV25-1 combines with J gene TRBJ2-7, with D hard to call. Germline loops: CDR1 MGHDK, CDR2 SYGVNS. V lost 4 bases to trimming and J lost 2 bases, with 6 bases between them. The length of the CDR3 is 12 residues. CDR3 loop: CASSGQTYEQYF. The CDR3 DNA follows: TGTGCCAGCAGTGGACAAACCTACGAGCAGTACTTC.

V and J are TRBV11-2 and TRBJ2-5, with 7 bases fitting TRBD1. This CDR3 is built from 16 residues. Unmatched junction bases numbered 11, after V lost 5 bases and J lost 2 bases. The germline V gene encodes CDR1 SGHAT and CDR2 FQNNGV. CDR3 DNA: TGTGCCAGCAGCCCCACCCAGACAGGGCCGCAAGAGACCCAGTACTTC. Residues: CASSPTQTGPQETQYF.

J is TRBJ1-2 and V is TRBV2; D is unclear. V shed 1 base and J shed 3 bases, with 6 bases lying between them. CDR3 length: 13 residues. The germline V gene encodes CDR1 SNHLY and CDR2 FYNNEI. The DNA for the CDR3 is TGTGCCAGCAGTGAAGACAGTTACTATGGCTACACCTTC. This translates into CASSEDSYYGYTF.

J is TRBJ1-1 and V is TRBV6-5; 8 nucleotides align to TRBD1. The CDR3 is 14 residues long. CDR1 and CDR2 from the germline V gene are MNHEY and SVGAGI. V was clipped by 2 bases and J by 4 bases; unmatched bases: 3. The CDR3 sequence: CASSYTTGATEAFF. In DNA, the CDR3 is TGTGCCAGCAGTTACACGACAGGGGCCACTGAAGCTTTCTTT.

This chain connects TRBV6-6 to TRBJ1-4; 10 positions agree with TRBD1. V dropped 7 bases and J dropped 8; count of bases not matched to a gene: 7. From germline, CDR1 is MNHNY and CDR2 SVGAGI (reference sequence). CDR3 length: 14 residues. CDR3 in DNA: TGTGCCAGCACCAACTCGGGACAGGGGGAAAAACTGTTTTTT. Translating it yields CASTNSGQGEKLFF.

This chain links TRBV29-1 with TRBJ2-1; TRBD1 matches 7 bases. Trimming at V came to 3 bases and at J to 12 bases, leaving 14 bases not matched to a gene. This CDR3 contains 14 residues. Germline lookup yields CDR1 SQVTM and CDR2 ANQGSEA. The CDR3 region is CSVETGQAPGGQFF. In DNA, the CDR3 is TGCAGCGTTGAGACCGGACAGGCCCCCGGTGGGCAGTTCTTC.

The V call is TRBV7-9, the J call TRBJ2-6; no firm D call. Deletions cut 5 bases from V and 0 bases from J, with 11 bases between. Per the germline V gene, CDR1 is SEHNR and CDR2 is FQNEAQ (reference sequence). The CDR3 loop spans 16 amino acids. CDR3 sequence reads: CASSLGSSSGANVLTF. CDR3 coding DNA: TGTGCCAGCAGCCTCGGGTCCAGCTCTGGGGCCAACGTCCTGACTTTC. Full variable domain (remainder filled in from reference TRBV7-9 and TRBJ2-6): DTGVSQNPRHKITKRGQNVTFRCDPISEHNRLYWYRQTLGQGPEFLTYFQNEAQLEKSRLLSDRFSAERPKGSFSTLEIQRTEQGDSAMYLCASSLGSSSGANVLTFGAGSRLTVL.

The V call is TRBV7-9, the J call TRBJ2-7; 12 nucleotides align to TRBD2. With V trimmed by 2 bases and J by 5 bases, 10 bases remained unmatched. From germline, CDR1 is SEHNR and CDR2 FQNEAQ (reference sequence). This CDR3 spans 17 amino acids. The CDR3 nucleotides read TGTGCCAGCAGCTTATCTAGCGGGGGGGCCCCCTTCAACGAGCAGTACTTC. It encodes CASSLSSGGAPFNEQYF.

The chain is built from TRBV7-8 and TRBJ2-5; TRBD1 aligns across 12 bases. V shed 5 bases and J 5 bases; nucleotides not matched to a gene: 15. Germline-derived CDR1 and CDR2 are SGHVS and FQNEAQ. This CDR3 is built from 18 residues. CDR3 loop: CASSPGRGQGARGETQYF. The CDR3 nucleotides read TGTGCCAGCAGCCCAGGGAGGGGACAGGGGGCCCGCGGGGAGACCCAGTACTTC.

This chain joins TRBV19 and TRBJ2-1, with unresolved D. The V end was cut by 3 bases, the J end by 0 bases, with 15 bases between. Looked up from germline, CDR1 is LNHDA and CDR2 is SQIVND (reference sequence). CDR3 length: 17 residues. The CDR3 DNA reads TGTGCCAGTAGTATTCAGGCTAGTCTCATCTCCTACAATGAGCAGTTCTTC. Amino acids: CASSIQASLISYNEQFF.

The V and J genes are TRBV5-1 and TRBJ2-5, with 7 nucleotides matching TRBD1. Germline V gene data show CDR1 as SGHRS and CDR2 as YFSETQ. The V and J ends lost 4 bases and 1 base, in that order; junction bases with no gene match: 4. The CDR3 runs 14 residues. The CDR3 reads CASSEGTAQETQYF. CDR3 sequence (DNA): TGCGCCAGCAGCGAAGGGACAGCCCAAGAGACCCAGTACTTC.

The chain links TRBV15 to TRBJ2-3; D may be TRBD1 (6 bases). CDR3 length: 13 residues. Germline CDR1 reads LNHNV; CDR2 reads YYDKDF (reference sequence). V shed 8 bases and J shed 0 bases, with 9 bases lying between them. DNA of the CDR3: TGTGCCACCTGGGGGCCCAGCACAGATACGCAGTATTTT. Protein product: CATWGPSTDTQYF.

This clone was counted between two and nine times. The chain recombines TRBV28 with TRBJ1-2; TRBD1 matches 11 bases. CDR3 length: 16 amino acids. V was clipped by 4 bases and J by 7 bases; unmatched bases: 11. Germline lookup yields CDR1 MDHEN and CDR2 SYDVKM. The chain's CDR3 is CASSWDRGGLGGGYTF. The CDR3 region has the DNA TGTGCCAGCAGTTGGGACAGGGGGGGCCTAGGAGGTGGCTACACCTTC.

V and J are TRBV11-3 and TRBJ2-3; 14 bases are shared with TRBD2. The germline CDR1 and CDR2 sequences are SGHNT and YENEEA. This CDR3 comprises 17 residues. The V segment lost 5 bases and the J segment 2 bases; nucleotides outside the gene matches: 6. CDR3 loop: CASSPGTSGGTTDTQYF. DNA of the CDR3: TGTGCCAGCAGCCCCGGGACTAGCGGGGGAACCACAGATACGCAGTATTTT.

This rearrangement joins TRBV25-1 to TRBJ1-1, with TRBD1 as a possible D gene (5 bases). V lost 2 bases and J 4 bases, leaving 8 bases between the germline ends. The CDR3 contains 13 residues. Germline CDR1 MGHDK, CDR2 SYGVNS. CDR3 in amino acids: CASSEVGTTEAFF. CDR3 sequence (DNA): TGTGCCAGCAGTGAAGTAGGGACCACTGAAGCTTTCTTT.

This chain connects TRBV29-1 to TRBJ2-5; D is unclear. The CDR3 has 14 amino acids. V lost 0 bases to trimming and J lost 4 bases, with 12 bases between them. The germline CDR1 and CDR2 sequences are SQVTM and ANQGSEA. In DNA form, the CDR3 reads TGCAGCGTTGAAGATGTTTTGCGCAGAGAGACCCAGTACTTC. This codes for CSVEDVLRRETQYF.

This clone was detected once. This rearrangement joins TRBV5-4 to TRBJ2-7; D not certain. This CDR3 has 13 residues. The V gene's germline CDR1 is SGHNT and CDR2 YYREEE (reference sequence). V was clipped by 3 bases and J by 6 bases, with 13 bases between them. This CDR3 is CASSWPPAPEQYF. The CDR3, as DNA: TGTGCCAGCAGCTGGCCCCCGGCCCCCGAGCAGTACTTC.